This TCR beta chain derives from a study of blood T cell repertoires in COVID-19. As for the study in general: Donors in the United States, Italy and Spain gave samples during acute or convalescent COVID-19. PBMCs, B-cell-depleted T cells, or T cells provided the cDNA or gDNA that made up the material.

Original analysis: Estimation of nucleated cell counts was performed using reference gene primer amplification. TCRdb keeps only in-frame clones here, not all; method: immunoSEQ multiplex PCR. That table gives V, J and clone size, and the DNA gave D and trimming. The sample has some 52,000 clones, about 85% seen once; the top ten hold roughly 3%. Germline CDR1 is LGHDT and CDR2 is YNNKEL (reference sequence). The ends were cut back, 4 bases at V and 3 bases at J, with 15 bases in the middle. This CDR3 comprises 15 residues. The chain links TRBV3-1 (or the pseudogene TRBV3-2) to TRBJ2-5; a weak D match, TRBD1 (6 bases). The sequencing sample was made of peripheral blood. The origin of this receptor is a man aged 50 to 60 with acute or convalescent COVID-19. The CDR3, as DNA: TGTGCCAGCAGCCCCCTCGGGACACCTAAAGAGACCCAGTACTTC. Translation: CASSPLGTPKETQYF.